This T cell receptor (beta chain) was obtained from a study of blood T cell repertoires in COVID-19. Overall study: Sources were T cells, B-cell-depleted T cells, or PBMCs; the material itself was cDNA or gDNA.

Trimming took 3 bases from V and 7 from J, leaving 16 bases between them. This CDR3 is 15 amino acids long. Looked up from germline, CDR1 is SGHDT and CDR2 is YYEEEE. Methods used by the authors: Cell counts per sample came from amplifying reference gene primers. Assay: immunoSEQ multiplex PCR; the TCRdb copy retains only in-frame clones and omits some. The DNA was the basis for D and trimming; V, J and clone size are from that table. There are roughly 190,000 clones in the sample; about 75% occur only once, and around 8.9% lies in the top ten. This receptor was obtained from a woman aged 45-59 years with active or convalescent COVID-19. What was sequenced was peripheral blood. This rearrangement joins TRBV5-6 to TRBJ1-4; D not resolved. CDR3 sequence reads: CASSWMTDRSEKLFF. In DNA, the CDR3 is TGTGCCAGCAGCTGGATGACGGATAGGAGTGAAAAACTGTTTTTT.